The 26 T cell receptor beta chains below all came from one sample that was sequenced in a study of breast tumors, draining lymph nodes, adjacent tissues. Via MiXCR, TCRdb re-called the multiplex PCR reads, giving one row per CDR3 protein. The data hold 20,000 to 25,000 distinct CDR3 sequences, with 45% to 65% observed a single time. The specimen was breast tumor tissue. The receptors stem from a female donor with breast cancer. Some clones in this sample may be carry-over from other donors' samples.

This chain connects TRBV2 to TRBJ2-1; D perhaps matches TRBD2 (6 bases). The germline V and J ends were trimmed by 3 bases and 5 bases, with 11 bases remaining between them. In germline, CDR1 is SNHLY, CDR2 FYNNEI. This CDR3 has 14 residues. The CDR3 protein is CASSDWDWDNEQFF. CDR3 coding DNA: TGTGCCAGCAGTGATTGGGACTGGGACAATGAGCAGTTCTTC.

V gene TRBV10-2 combines with J gene TRBJ1-5, with 7 bases lining up with TRBD1. This CDR3 has 13 residues. In germline, CDR1 is WSHSY, CDR2 SAAADI. V shed 2 bases and J 11 bases; nucleotides not matched to a gene: 6. CDR3 in amino acids: CASSEQGGSAQHF. The DNA of the CDR3 is TGCGCCAGCAGTGAGCAGGGGGGATCGGCCCAGCATTTT.

This clonotype is deemed medium-sized (0.01 to 0.1%). The chain uses TRBV6-5 and TRBJ1-2, with D possibly TRBD1 on 5 matching bases. The CDR3 sequence is 16 residues long. Trimming left V 0 bases short and J 5 bases short, with 16 bases between. The germline CDR1 and CDR2 sequences are MNHEY and SVGAGI. The CDR3 here is CASSYSTGGWGYGYTF. The CDR3 bases are TGTGCCAGCAGTTACTCCACGGGGGGATGGGGATATGGCTACACCTTC.

This clonotype was picked up many times. The CDR3 reads CASSYQDQKAFF. CDR3 coding DNA: TGTGCCAGCAGCTACCAGGACCAAAAAGCTTTCTTT. The chain has TRBV7-9 and TRBJ1-1; D is unresolved. This CDR3 is 12 amino acids long. V lost 4 bases and J lost 9, with 12 bases in between. Germline CDR1 and CDR2: SEHNR and FQNEAQ (reference sequence).

The chain combines TRBV20-1 with TRBJ1-5; D gene unclear. The CDR3 loop spans 13 amino acids. Looked up from germline, CDR1 is DFQATT and CDR2 is SNEGSKA (reference sequence). Trimming stripped 3 bases from V and 3 bases from J, with 9 bases between. The CDR3 sequence is CSASEELNQPQHF. The CDR3 DNA follows: TGCAGTGCTAGCGAAGAACTCAATCAGCCCCAGCATTTT.

This clonotype is medium-sized by share. The chain employs TRBV7-9 and TRBJ2-2, with D tentatively TRBD1 (5 bases). The V gene's germline CDR1 is SEHNR and CDR2 FQNEAQ (reference sequence). The CDR3 extends over 15 amino acids. Trimming took 5 bases from V and 4 from J, leaving 14 bases between them. CDR3 sequence reads: CASSVTAQTTGELFF. The CDR3 nucleotides read TGTGCCAGCAGCGTGACAGCGCAAACCACCGGGGAGCTGTTTTTT.

This chain joins TRBV12-3 or TRBV12-4 and TRBJ1-6; TRBD1 matches 7 bases. V was clipped by 6 bases and J by 10 bases; unmatched bases: 6. CDR3 length: 13 residues. CDR3 protein: CASSFRGQSPLHF. The DNA of the CDR3 is TGTGCCAGCAGCTTCCGGGGACAGTCACCCCTCCACTTT.

In this sample, this clonotype is medium-sized. The chain employs TRBV2 and TRBJ2-5; maybe TRBD2 (5 bases). Germline CDR1 and CDR2: SNHLY and FYNNEI. This CDR3 region has 14 residues. The V end was cut by 2 bases, the J end by 2 bases, with 9 bases between. CDR3 sequence reads: CASSETGYQETQYF. CDR3 nucleotides: TGTGCCAGCAGTGAAACGGGATATCAAGAGACCCAGTACTTC.

This clonotype was seen ten or more times. The chain recombines TRBV18 with TRBJ2-1; 11 positions agree with TRBD2. The CDR3 extends over 13 amino acids. Germline trimming cut 4 bases from V and 10 bases from J; bases unmatched to any gene: 3. Germline assignment: CDR1 KGHSH and CDR2 LQKENI. The CDR3 protein is CASSRGLAEEQFF. CDR3 nucleotide sequence: TGTGCCAGCTCACGGGGACTAGCGGAAGAGCAGTTCTTC. The full variable domain, with the rest looked up from reference TRBV18 and TRBJ2-1, is NAGVMQNPRHLVRRRGQEARLRCSPMKGHSHVYWYRQLPEEGLKFMVYLQKENIIDESGMPKERFSAEFPKEGPSILRIQQVVRGDSAAYFCASSRGLAEEQFFGPGTRLTVL.

This clonotype showed up many times. The rearrangement uses TRBV6-6 and TRBJ1-1; D perhaps matches TRBD1 (5 bases). Per germline, CDR1 MNHNY and CDR2 SVGAGI (reference sequence). The V gene lost 6 bases and the J gene lost 5 bases, with 13 bases spanning the gap. This CDR3 has 13 residues. The CDR3 reads CASSTGGGTEAFF. The CDR3 DNA is TGTGCCAGCAGCACCGGCGGGGGGACTGAAGCTTTCTTT.

This clonotype was observed many times. This may be a read error, as it is one base from a much larger clone. The chain combines TRBV20-1 with TRBJ2-1; 7 bases line up with TRBD2. Germline loops: CDR1 DFQATT, CDR2 SNEGSKA (reference sequence). The CDR3 consists of 14 residues. V dropped 6 bases and J dropped 9; count of bases not matched to a gene: 14. CDR3 sequence (DNA): TGCAGTGCCAAAGGGGCGGGAGATCACACTGAGCAGTTCTTC. Translation gives CSAKGAGDHTEQFF.

This chain connects TRBV7-9 to TRBJ2-7; unclear D gene. Germline assignment: CDR1 SEHNR and CDR2 FQNEAQ (reference sequence). The CDR3 is 14 amino acids. The V and J ends lost 1 base and 5 bases respectively, with 12 bases between them. Here the CDR3 DNA reads TGTGCCAGCAGCTTAGAGCTCAGCAGCCACGAGCAGTACGTC. Residues: CASSLELSSHEQYV.

The chain joins TRBV7-8 to TRBJ1-6, with 7 positions matching TRBD1. Trimming at V came to 3 bases and at J to 10 bases, leaving 6 bases not matched to a gene. The CDR3 loop spans 14 amino acids. CDR1 is SGHVS and CDR2 is FQNEAQ in the germline V gene. CDR3 amino acids: CASSFGQARSPLHF. In DNA form, the CDR3 reads TGTGCCAGCAGCTTCGGACAGGCTAGGTCACCCCTCCACTTT.

In its sample, this clonotype was seen many times. The chain recombines TRBV6-4 with TRBJ2-3; 8 bases agree with TRBD2. The trim removed 3 bases at V and 0 bases at J, leaving 5 bases unmatched. The CDR3 sequence is 16 residues long. Germline assignment: CDR1 MRHNA and CDR2 SNTAGT. This chain's CDR3 is CASSEGSGGSTDTQYF. DNA of the CDR3: TGTGCCAGCAGTGAGGGGAGCGGGGGCAGCACAGATACGCAGTATTTT.

The V and J genes are TRBV2 and TRBJ2-3, with 8 bases identical to TRBD2. From germline, CDR1 is SNHLY and CDR2 FYNNEI. V trimming: 1 base; J trimming: 3 bases; junction bases outside the gene matches: 3. The length of the CDR3 is 15 residues. The CDR3 loop reads CASSEGGGWTDTQYF. The CDR3 bases are TGTGCCAGCAGTGAAGGCGGGGGGTGGACAGATACGCAGTATTTT.

This clonotype was observed a single time. One junction end does not reproduce the germline sequence, and a read error may be involved. The V gene is TRBV7-7, the J gene TRBJ2-5; 7 bases fit TRBD2. The CDR3 has 13 residues. Germline-derived CDR1 and CDR2 are SSHAT and FNYEAQ (reference sequence). CDR3 sequence (DNA): TGTGCTAGCATGGACCGGGGGGAAAGGACCCAGTACTTC. Residues: CASMDRGERTQYF.

V gene TRBV19 combines with J gene TRBJ1-2; TRBD1 is a possible D gene (6 bases). The CDR3 is 16 residues long. CDR1 LNHDA and CDR2 SQIVND come from the germline V gene (reference sequence). Trimming took 6 bases from V and 5 from J, leaving 22 bases between them. As DNA, the CDR3 is TGTGCCAGTAGGAAGCCGGGACAAGGGGTAGTTTATGGCTACACCTTC. Translation: CASRKPGQGVVYGYTF.

A single count supports this clonotype. The conserved phenylalanine or tryptophan is not found at the CDR3 terminus, so this likely reflects a read error. The chain is built from TRBV5-5 and TRBJ1-2, with D hard to call. Per germline, CDR1 SGHKS and CDR2 YYEKEE (reference sequence). The CDR3 length is 16 residues. Here the CDR3 DNA reads TGTGCCAGAAGCTTGGTGGAGGCGGCAAATAACTATGGCTACACCTAC. It is translated as CARSLVEAANNYGYTY.

This clonotype has a handful of counts. The CDR3 is CSASRDSYGYTF. CDR3 in DNA: TGCAGTGCTAGTCGGGACAGTTATGGCTACACCTTC. This chain joins TRBV20-1 and TRBJ1-2, with TRBD1 matching over 7 bases. The CDR3 is 12 amino acids. V was clipped by 3 bases and J by 5 bases; unmatched bases: 3. Per germline, CDR1 DFQATT and CDR2 SNEGSKA (reference sequence).

V and J are TRBV20-1 and TRBJ2-7, with TRBD1 matching 9 bases. From germline, CDR1 is DFQATT and CDR2 SNEGSKA (reference sequence). J gave up 0 bases and V 8 bases, and 11 bases lay outside the gene matches. This CDR3 is 15 amino acids long. The CDR3 nucleotides are TGCAGTACACTTCGGGACAGGGACTACTCCTACGAGCAGTACTTC. Amino acid sequence: CSTLRDRDYSYEQYF.

This clonotype was detected only a few times. The gene calls are TRBV7-2 and TRBJ1-6, with D possibly matching TRBD1 (5 bases). Germline loops: CDR1 SGHTA, CDR2 FQGNSA. The CDR3 spans 12 residues. V lost 2 bases, J lost 14 bases, and 10 bases lay in between. CDR3 residues: CASSLTGVTLHF. As DNA, the CDR3 is TGTGCCAGCAGCTTAACGGGGGTTACCCTCCACTTT.

The chain has TRBV7-6 and TRBJ1-5; a weak D match, TRBD1 (6 bases). With 6 bases removed from V and 4 bases from J, the gap between germline ends came to 22 bases. CDR3 size: 17 residues. Germline-derived CDR1 and CDR2 are SGHVS and FNYEAQ. CDR3 sequence (DNA): TGTGCCAGCAGTCTGAAAGCTTCAGGGACAACTAATCAGCCCCAGCATTTT. Encoded protein: CASSLKASGTTNQPQHF.

Ten or more counts support this clonotype. This rearrangement joins TRBV5-8 to TRBJ2-1; maybe TRBD1 (5 bases). This CDR3 has 14 amino acids. V lost 6 bases and J 7 bases, leaving 17 bases between the germline ends. Germline lookup yields CDR1 SGHTS and CDR2 YDEGEE. The CDR3 region has the DNA TGTGCCAGCACCCGGCGGCAGGGATGGAATGAGCAGTTCTTC. Translated, it gives CASTRRQGWNEQFF.

This chain joins TRBV7-9 and TRBJ2-7, with 7 bases matching TRBD1. The CDR3 runs 15 residues. CDR1 is SEHNR, CDR2 FQNEAQ, per germline (reference sequence). Trimming cost V 1 base and J 5 bases; bases outside gene matches: 8. The CDR3 reads CASSLVRQGIHEQYF. CDR3 in DNA: TGTGCCAGCAGCTTAGTTCGACAGGGTATCCACGAGCAGTACTTC. Based on the CDR3 plus reference TRBV7-9 and TRBJ2-7, the full variable domain is DTGVSQNPRHKITKRGQNVTFRCDPISEHNRLYWYRQTLGQGPEFLTYFQNEAQLEKSRLLSDRFSAERPKGSFSTLEIQRTEQGDSAMYLCASSLVRQGIHEQYFGPGTRLTVT.

This clonotype was recorded at least ten times. This chain connects TRBV6-5 to TRBJ1-3, with D tentatively TRBD1 (5 bases). The V gene's germline CDR1 is MNHEY and CDR2 SVGAGI. Deletions cut 2 bases from V and 4 bases from J, with 15 bases between. The CDR3 runs to 16 residues. In DNA, the CDR3 is TGTGCCAGCAGTTACGACGCTCACAGGCTGGGAAACACCATATATTTT. Protein: CASSYDAHRLGNTIYF.

This clonotype has at least ten counts. A much larger clone differs from this one at a single base, so this may be a read error. V is TRBV6-5 and J is TRBJ2-7, with D perhaps TRBD2 (6 bases). This CDR3 contains 12 residues. Germline V gene data show CDR1 as MNHEY and CDR2 as SVGAGI. V lost 6 bases and J lost 4, with 10 bases in between. The CDR3 region has the DNA TGTGCCAGCAGGCCGGGGGTTTACGAGCAGTACTTC. Protein product: CASRPGVYEQYF.